Below, one TCR beta chain is given with its context. Its target antigen remains unknown. There are no base qualities to consult, and no much larger clone falls within one base. The data were obtained in a study of blood T cell repertoires in COVID-19 (dated by TCRdb to between 2020 and 2021). The study in broad terms: Samples from collaborators originated in the United States, Italy and Spain and spanned both the acute and convalescent phases of COVID-19. Subjects who had been exposed to COVID-19, were actively infected with it, or had recovered from it provided the deeply sampled blood TCRbeta repertoires that made up the dataset. A freely available public database, intended as a resource for researchers studying the immune response to SARS-CoV-2, is where the repertoires were released. Where HLA class I and class II types were available, the types were taken from metadata supplied by the sample provider, not from assay-based typing. The samples were drawn from two sources: the first 160 participants of the ongoing ImmuneRACE study, and over 1,000 subjects contributed by 6 global collaborators. The sample metadata nearly always contained a de-identified subject ID, COVID-19 status, age in years and sex. The prospective study material was composed of cDNA or gDNA derived from T cells, B-cell-depleted T cells, or PBMCs. Study-wide findings and limitations: The amount of clinical and demographic metadata varied by source and participant and was provided uncurated.

TCRbeta CDR3 regions were amplified from genomic DNA by means of the immunoSEQ Assay, a bias-controlled multiplex PCR. On the authors' methods: The number of nucleated cells in each sample was estimated by amplification of reference gene primers within the assay. To quantify the absolute abundance of each unique TCRbeta CDR3 rearrangement, sequence reads were collapsed and filtered. For each sample, productive Simpson clonality was calculated as the square root of Simpson's diversity index across productive rearrangements. As stored in TCRdb, this immuneACCESS dataset retains in-frame rearrangements with V and J assigned. A fraction of the clones does not appear; measured against another copy, unresolved V genes explain less than half of the discrepancy, and the remainder lacks a known reason. V, J and clone size derive from that table, while D and trimming were established from the DNA sequence. The sample yields about 210,000 clones; around 80% were counted once. The ten largest clones take up approximately 12% of the sample.

Whole blood was collected in K2EDTA tubes by collaborating institutions according to the institutions' own protocols. For TCRbeta analysis, collaborators shipped samples as frozen whole blood, isolated PBMCs, or DNA extracted from either of those sample types. The source is a woman aged 40 to 55 with acute or convalescent COVID-19. The source material was peripheral blood.

The nucleotide sequence reads TGTGCCAGCAGAGCGACAGGGTACCACGAGCAGTACTTC. The resulting protein is CASRATGYHEQYF. Rearrangement joined TRBV5-8 to TRBJ2-7, and TRBD1 aligns with 7 junction nucleotides. As encoded in the germline V gene, CDR1 is SGHTS while CDR2 is YDEGEE. Reading from cysteine to phenylalanine, the CDR3 counts 13 amino acids. Only the CDR3 DNA is retained, 39 bases long and in frame from the first base. V is pruned by 5 bases and J by 5 bases, leaving 7 bases of the junction without a gene match. Outside the CDR3, residues come from the reference TRBV5-8 and TRBJ2-7 proteins, so the full variable domain is: EAGVTQSPTHLIKTRGQQATLRCSPISGHTSVYWYQQALGLGLQFLLWYDEGEERNRGNFPPRFSGRQFPNYSSELNVNALELEDSALYLCASRATGYHEQYFGPGTRLTVT.